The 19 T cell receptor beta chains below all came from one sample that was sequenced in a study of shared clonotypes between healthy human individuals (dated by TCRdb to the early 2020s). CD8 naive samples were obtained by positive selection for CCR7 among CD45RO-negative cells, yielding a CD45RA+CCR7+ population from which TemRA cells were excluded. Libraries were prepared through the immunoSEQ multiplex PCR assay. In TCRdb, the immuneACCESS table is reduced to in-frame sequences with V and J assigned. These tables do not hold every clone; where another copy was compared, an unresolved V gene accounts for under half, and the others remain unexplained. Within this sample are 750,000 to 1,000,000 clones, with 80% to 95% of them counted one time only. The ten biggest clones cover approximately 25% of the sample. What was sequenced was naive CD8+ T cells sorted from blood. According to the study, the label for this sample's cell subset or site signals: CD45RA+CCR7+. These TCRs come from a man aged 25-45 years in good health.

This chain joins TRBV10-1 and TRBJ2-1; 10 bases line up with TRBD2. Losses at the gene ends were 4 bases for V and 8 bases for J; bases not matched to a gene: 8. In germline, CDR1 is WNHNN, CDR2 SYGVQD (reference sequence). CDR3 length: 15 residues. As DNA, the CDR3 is TGCGCCAGCAGTGGAGGGCTAGCGGGAGAGGATGAGCAGTTCTTC. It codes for CASSGGLAGEDEQFF.

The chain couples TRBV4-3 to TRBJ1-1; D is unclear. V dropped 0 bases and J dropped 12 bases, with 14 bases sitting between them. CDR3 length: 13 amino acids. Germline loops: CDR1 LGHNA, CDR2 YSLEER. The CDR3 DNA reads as TGCGCCAGCAGCCAAGATGTAGTCGGATCGTCTTTCTTT. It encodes CASSQDVVGSSFF.

This CDR3 reads CASSPIGAGGGETQYF. The CDR3 region has the DNA TGTGCCAGCAGCCCCATCGGGGCAGGGGGCGGGGAGACCCAGTACTTC. The genes are TRBV5-5 and TRBJ2-5; TRBD1 agrees at 8 bases. This CDR3 contains 16 residues. Germline assignment: CDR1 SGHKS and CDR2 YYEKEE (reference sequence). V dropped 4 bases and J dropped 5; count of bases not matched to a gene: 13.

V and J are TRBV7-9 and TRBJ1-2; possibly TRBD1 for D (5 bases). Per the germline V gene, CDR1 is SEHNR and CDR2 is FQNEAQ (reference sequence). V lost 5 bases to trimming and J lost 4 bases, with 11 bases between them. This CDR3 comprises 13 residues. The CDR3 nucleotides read TGTGCCAGCAGCATACAGGAATCCTATGGCTACACCTTC. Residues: CASSIQESYGYTF.

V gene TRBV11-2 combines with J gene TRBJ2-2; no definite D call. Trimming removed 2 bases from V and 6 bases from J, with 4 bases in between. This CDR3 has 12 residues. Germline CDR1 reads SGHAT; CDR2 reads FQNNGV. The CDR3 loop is CASSLYPGELFF. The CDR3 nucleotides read TGTGCCAGCAGCTTATATCCCGGGGAGCTGTTTTTT.

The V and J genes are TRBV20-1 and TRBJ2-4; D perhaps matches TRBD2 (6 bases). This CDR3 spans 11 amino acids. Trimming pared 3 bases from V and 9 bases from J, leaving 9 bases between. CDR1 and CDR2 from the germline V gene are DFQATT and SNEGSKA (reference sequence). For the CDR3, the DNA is TGCAGTGCTAGTACCGGGGGCATTCAGTACTTC. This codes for CSASTGGIQYF.

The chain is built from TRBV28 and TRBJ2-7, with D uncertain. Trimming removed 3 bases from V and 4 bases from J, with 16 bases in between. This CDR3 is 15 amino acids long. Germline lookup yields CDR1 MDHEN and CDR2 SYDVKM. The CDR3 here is CASSLVAEKTYEQYF. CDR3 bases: TGTGCCAGCAGTTTGGTGGCAGAAAAGACGTACGAGCAGTACTTC.

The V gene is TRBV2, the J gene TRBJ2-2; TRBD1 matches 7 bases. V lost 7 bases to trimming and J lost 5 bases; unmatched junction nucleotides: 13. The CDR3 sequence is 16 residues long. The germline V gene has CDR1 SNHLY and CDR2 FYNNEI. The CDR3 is CASTRPGQSLTGELFF. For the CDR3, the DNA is TGTGCCAGCACCAGGCCGGGACAGTCCCTTACCGGGGAGCTGTTTTTT.

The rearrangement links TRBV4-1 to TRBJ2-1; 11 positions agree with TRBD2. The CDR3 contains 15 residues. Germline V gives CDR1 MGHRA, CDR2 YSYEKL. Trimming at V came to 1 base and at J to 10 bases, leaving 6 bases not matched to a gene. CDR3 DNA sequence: TGCGCCAGCAGCCAAGTTCCCGGGACTAGCGGAGAGCAGTTCTTC. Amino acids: CASSQVPGTSGEQFF.

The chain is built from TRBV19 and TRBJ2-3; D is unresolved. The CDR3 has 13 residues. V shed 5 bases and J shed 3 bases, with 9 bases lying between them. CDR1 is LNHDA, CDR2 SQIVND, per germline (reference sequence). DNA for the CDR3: TGTGCCAGTAGTTCTATTGTGACAGATACGCAGTATTTT. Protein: CASSSIVTDTQYF.

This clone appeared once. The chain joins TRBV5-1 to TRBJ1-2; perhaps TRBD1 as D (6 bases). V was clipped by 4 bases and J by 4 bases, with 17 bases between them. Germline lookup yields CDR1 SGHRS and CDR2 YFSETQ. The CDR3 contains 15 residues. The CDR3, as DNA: TGCGCCAGCAGCCTAGCGGACAGTTCCTTCTATGGCTACACCTTC. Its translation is CASSLADSSFYGYTF.

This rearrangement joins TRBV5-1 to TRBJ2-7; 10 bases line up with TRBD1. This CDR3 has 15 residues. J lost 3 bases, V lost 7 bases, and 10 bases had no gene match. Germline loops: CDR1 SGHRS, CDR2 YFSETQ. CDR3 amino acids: CASEPGTGAFYEQYF. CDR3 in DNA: TGCGCCAGCGAGCCTGGGACAGGGGCCTTCTACGAGCAGTACTTC. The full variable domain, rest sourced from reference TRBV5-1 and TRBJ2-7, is KAGVTQTPRYLIKTRGQQVTLSCSPISGHRSVSWYQQTPGQGLQFLFEYFSETQRNKGNFPGRFSGRQFSNSRSEMNVSTLELGDSALYLCASEPGTGAFYEQYFGPGTRLTVT.

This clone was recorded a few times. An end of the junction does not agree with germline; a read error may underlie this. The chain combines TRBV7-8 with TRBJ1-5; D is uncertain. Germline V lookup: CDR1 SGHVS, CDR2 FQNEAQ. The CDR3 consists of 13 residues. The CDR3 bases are TGTGCCAGCAGCTTAGGTAGCAGTCAGCCCCAGCATTTT. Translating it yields CASSLGSSQPQHF. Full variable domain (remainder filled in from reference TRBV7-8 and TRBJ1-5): GAGVSQSPRYKVAKRGQDVALRCDPISGHVSLFWYQQALGQGPEFLTYFQNEAQLDKSGLPSDRFFAERPEGSVSTLKIQRTQQEDSAVYLCASSLGSSQPQHFGDGTRLSIL.

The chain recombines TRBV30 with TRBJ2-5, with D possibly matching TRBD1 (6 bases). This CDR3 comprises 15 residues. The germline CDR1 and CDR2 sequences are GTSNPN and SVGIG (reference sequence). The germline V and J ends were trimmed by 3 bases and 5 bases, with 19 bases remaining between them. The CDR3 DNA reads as TGTGCCTGGAGCGCGATCCTGACAGGTAGCGAGACCCAGTACTTC. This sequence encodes CAWSAILTGSETQYF.

DNA for the CDR3: TGTGCCAGCAGCCAATCGCAGGGAGTAAGCTACAATGAGCAGTTCTTC. Translation gives CASSQSQGVSYNEQFF. This chain joins TRBV16 and TRBJ2-1, with D perhaps being TRBD1 or TRBD2 (5 bases each). V was clipped by 0 bases and J by 3 bases, with 12 bases between them. Germline CDR1 and CDR2: KGHSY and FQNENV. The CDR3 has 16 amino acids.

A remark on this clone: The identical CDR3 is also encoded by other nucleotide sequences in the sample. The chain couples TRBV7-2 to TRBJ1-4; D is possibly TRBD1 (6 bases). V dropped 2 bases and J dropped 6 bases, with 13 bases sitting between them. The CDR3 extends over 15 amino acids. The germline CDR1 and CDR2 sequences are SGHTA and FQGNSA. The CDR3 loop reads CASSLRAGAYEKLFF. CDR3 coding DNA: TGTGCCAGCAGCTTAAGGGCAGGGGCGTATGAAAAACTGTTTTTT.

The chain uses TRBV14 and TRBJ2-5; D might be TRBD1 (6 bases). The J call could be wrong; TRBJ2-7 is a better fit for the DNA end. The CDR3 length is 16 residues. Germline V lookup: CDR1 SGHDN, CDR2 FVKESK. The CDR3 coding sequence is TGTGCCAGCAGCCTCCTAGGGACATGGGTTCGCTACGAGCAGTACTTC. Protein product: CASSLLGTWVRYEQYF.

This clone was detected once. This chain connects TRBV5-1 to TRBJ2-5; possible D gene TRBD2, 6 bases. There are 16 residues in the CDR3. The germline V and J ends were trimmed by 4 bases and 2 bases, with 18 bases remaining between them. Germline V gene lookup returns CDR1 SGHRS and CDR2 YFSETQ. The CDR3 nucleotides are TGCGCCAGCAGCGATAGCGCGGGGATCTTTCAAGAGACCCAGTACTTC. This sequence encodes CASSDSAGIFQETQYF.

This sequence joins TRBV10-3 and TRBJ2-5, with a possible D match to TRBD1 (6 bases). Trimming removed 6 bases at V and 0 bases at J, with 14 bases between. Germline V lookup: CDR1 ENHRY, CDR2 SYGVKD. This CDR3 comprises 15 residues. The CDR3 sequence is CAISGQREYQETQYF. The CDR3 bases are TGTGCCATCAGCGGACAGAGAGAGTACCAAGAGACCCAGTACTTC.